The clone carrying this TCR beta chain was seen a few times. Its target is unknown. During its preparation, the TCRbeta library received unique molecular identifiers. TCRdb called the PCR reads again in MiXCR, with one record for every CDR3 protein. Of about 290,000 distinct CDR3 sequences in the sample, 10% were seen once. The data derive from a study of T-cell reconstitution after alpha-beta-depleted transplantation in children. Study findings and constraints: The study traced high day-60 TCRbeta diversity in some patients to surviving recipient T cells and thymic progenitors.

Germline V gives CDR1 SGHTA, CDR2 FQGTGA. The V gene lost 6 bases and the J gene lost 7 bases, with 13 bases spanning the gap. The CDR3 has 13 residues. The sample in question was PBMCs, obtained before TCRalphabeta/CD19-depleted stem cell transplant. This TCR was recovered from a boy in the first two years of life with acute myeloid leukemia, due to receive a stem cell transplant. The genes are TRBV7-3 and TRBJ2-1; TRBD2 is a possible D gene (5 bases). CDR3 bases: TGTGCCAGCAGTCGATCCCGCGGGAATGAGCAGTTCTTC. This translates into CASSRSRGNEQFF.